These 24 T cell receptor beta chains share one sample of origin, sequenced in a study of T cells after yellow fever vaccination. MiXCR, run by TCRdb on the 5' RACE reads, gives a single entry per CDR3 protein. The profile shows roughly 99,000 distinct CDR3 sequences, 5.8% of them singletons. Sample: CD8+ T cells sorted from PBMCs, taken 10 days after the yellow fever booster vaccination. The receptors come from a man younger than 30 who received the YFV17D yellow fever vaccine.

The genes are TRBV12-3 or TRBV12-4 and TRBJ2-3; D is perhaps TRBD1 or TRBD2 (6 bases each). The CDR3 has 14 residues. V gave up 2 bases and J gave up 2 bases, with 8 bases separating them. The CDR3 loop reads CASSLRGPTDTQYF. DNA of the CDR3: TGTGCCAGCAGTTTACGGGGGCCCACAGATACGCAGTATTTT.

This clonotype was seen only a few times. The chain has TRBV6-4 and TRBJ2-1, with 9 bases matching TRBD2. There are 12 residues in the CDR3. V trimming: 8 bases; J trimming: 9 bases; junction bases outside the gene matches: 5. From germline, CDR1 is MRHNA and CDR2 SNTAGT. The CDR3 DNA follows: TGTGCCAGCTCGGGACTAGCTGGTGAGCAGTTCTTC. Protein sequence: CASSGLAGEQFF.

The chain employs TRBV12-3 or TRBV12-4 and TRBJ2-2; possible D gene TRBD2, 5 bases. With 2 bases removed from V and 6 bases from J, the gap between germline ends came to 13 bases. CDR3 size: 15 residues. The DNA of the CDR3 is TGTGCCAGCAGTTTACTTCCGGAGGTCGCCGGGGAGCTGTTTTTT. Its protein product is CASSLLPEVAGELFF.

The rearrangement links TRBV11-2 to TRBJ1-4; D is unclear. The CDR3 is made up of 11 amino acids. Trimming removed 7 bases at V and 11 bases at J, with 11 bases between. Germline V CDR1 and CDR2: SGHAT, FQNNGV. The CDR3 is CASTLHGKLFF. The CDR3 bases are TGTGCCAGCACCCTACACGGGAAACTGTTTTTT.

This clonotype occurred a few times. V is TRBV4-3 and J is TRBJ2-7; D may be TRBD2 (7 bases). The V gene lost 0 bases and the J gene lost 6 bases, with 15 bases spanning the gap. The V gene's germline CDR1 is LGHNA and CDR2 YSLEER. CDR3 length: 15 amino acids. The CDR3 protein is CASSQEGPGGSEQYF. The DNA for the CDR3 is TGCGCCAGCAGCCAAGAAGGCCCGGGGGGCAGCGAGCAGTACTTC.

The table lists this clonotype with a few counts. As DNA, the CDR3 is TGTGCCAGCAGCCACCTCGGGGAGGACACTGAAGCTTTCTTT. This encodes CASSHLGEDTEAFF. The V and J genes are TRBV4-2 and TRBJ1-1; no reliable D call. Trimming removed 3 bases at V and 3 bases at J, with 11 bases between. Germline CDR1 is LGHNA and CDR2 is YNFKEQ. This CDR3 is built from 14 residues.

V is TRBV29-1 and J is TRBJ1-1; no definite D call. Trimming left V 5 bases short and J 1 base short, with 8 bases between. The CDR3 has 12 residues. Germline V gene data show CDR1 as SQVTM and CDR2 as ANQGSEA. CDR3 coding DNA: TGCAGCGTTTTGCGACAGAACACTGAAGCTTTCTTT. Translating gives CSVLRQNTEAFF.

This clonotype was recorded a few times. The chain links TRBV29-1 to TRBJ2-1, with TRBD2 identical over 16 bases. The CDR3 runs to 17 residues. V lost 3 bases and J lost 7; bases outside the gene matches: 9. Per the germline V gene, CDR1 is SQVTM and CDR2 is ANQGSEA. CDR3 protein: CSVDGTSGGARANEQFF. CDR3 coding DNA: TGCAGCGTTGACGGGACTAGCGGGGGGGCCAGGGCGAATGAGCAGTTCTTC.

The chain employs TRBV5-1 and TRBJ2-7, with 11 bases aligning to TRBD1. With V trimmed by 0 bases and J by 5 bases, 4 bases remained unmatched. The CDR3 consists of 15 residues. In germline, CDR1 is SGHRS, CDR2 YFSETQ. The CDR3 spells CASSLGVGQGDEQYV. CDR3 nucleotides: TGCGCCAGCAGCTTGGGTGTGGGACAGGGGGACGAGCAGTACGTC.

The rearrangement uses TRBV5-1 and TRBJ2-3, with 7 positions matching TRBD1. This CDR3 spans 13 amino acids. In germline, CDR1 is SGHRS, CDR2 YFSETQ. Trimming took 0 bases from V and 14 from J; bases not matched to a gene: 9. The CDR3 DNA follows: TGCGCCAGCAGCTTGGCCGACAGGGCCTTGCCGTATTTT. Translation: CASSLADRALPYF.

This rearrangement joins TRBV27 to TRBJ1-1, with D unresolved. This CDR3 spans 13 amino acids. Germline values: CDR1 MNHEY, CDR2 SMNVEV (reference sequence). The V end was cut by 4 bases, the J end by 8 bases, with 14 bases between. CDR3 sequence reads: CASSSQPDGEAFF. CDR3 bases: TGTGCCAGCAGTTCCCAACCGGACGGGGAAGCTTTCTTT.

This clonotype was recorded at least ten times. V is TRBV7-8 and J is TRBJ2-1; a weak D match, TRBD1 (6 bases). CDR3 length: 15 amino acids. Germline lookup yields CDR1 SGHVS and CDR2 FQNEAQ. Trimming left V 4 bases short and J 6 bases short, with 16 bases between. The CDR3 spells CASSSTGIELNEQFF. The CDR3 DNA reads as TGTGCCAGCAGCTCCACAGGGATCGAGCTCAATGAGCAGTTCTTC. The whole variable domain, filled in from reference TRBV7-8 and TRBJ2-1, reads GAGVSQSPRYKVAKRGQDVALRCDPISGHVSLFWYQQALGQGPEFLTYFQNEAQLDKSGLPSDRFFAERPEGSVSTLKIQRTQQEDSAVYLCASSSTGIELNEQFFGPGTRLTVL.

The table lists this clonotype with many counts. V and J are TRBV24-1 and TRBJ2-7; 7 bases map to TRBD1. Trimming at V came to 0 bases and at J to 5 bases, leaving 12 bases not matched to a gene. Germline assignment: CDR1 KGHDR and CDR2 SFDVKD. The CDR3 is made up of 17 amino acids. In nucleotides, the CDR3 is TGTGCCACCAGTGATTTGGCGGCCGACAGGGTAGAGAACGAGCAGTACGTC. Translation: CATSDLAADRVENEQYV.

At least ten counts were recorded for this clonotype. The chain recombines TRBV7-9 with TRBJ1-1; D is ambiguous. The CDR3 spans 13 residues. The V gene's germline CDR1 is SEHNR and CDR2 FQNEAQ (reference sequence). V shed 6 bases and J shed 3 bases, with 11 bases lying between them. CDR3 nucleotide sequence: TGTGCCAGCAGAAGGGCCATGGACACTGAAGCTTTCTTT. Translating gives CASRRAMDTEAFF.

This clonotype was picked up many times. The gene calls are TRBV11-2 and TRBJ1-2, with TRBD1 identical over 7 bases. Germline CDR1 and CDR2: SGHAT and FQNNGV. Trimming at V came to 5 bases and at J to 3 bases, leaving 3 bases not matched to a gene. This CDR3 is built from 13 residues. CDR3 sequence: CASSPGQDYGYTF. CDR3 DNA sequence: TGTGCCAGCAGCCCTGGACAGGACTATGGCTACACCTTC.

V gene TRBV12-3 or TRBV12-4 combines with J gene TRBJ1-2; no clear D. V shed 7 bases and J shed 0 bases, with 21 bases lying between them. The length of the CDR3 is 17 residues. This CDR3 reads CASIIGPRPESNYGYTF. Written as DNA, the CDR3 is TGTGCCAGCATTATCGGGCCGCGACCAGAGTCTAACTATGGCTACACCTTC.

This chain links TRBV19 with TRBJ2-1; D might be TRBD1 (6 bases). V was trimmed by 2 bases and J by 0 bases, leaving 14 bases between them. Germline-derived CDR1 and CDR2 are LNHDA and SQIVND (reference sequence). The CDR3 totals 17 residues. The CDR3 here is CASSILLGDTSYNEQFF. DNA for the CDR3: TGTGCCAGTAGTATATTGCTAGGGGACACCTCCTACAATGAGCAGTTCTTC.

This clonotype was detected only a few times. The V call is TRBV19, the J call TRBJ1-3; D call uncertain. Germline assignment: CDR1 LNHDA and CDR2 SQIVND (reference sequence). This CDR3 spans 16 amino acids. The V end was cut by 6 bases, the J end by 0 bases, with 15 bases between. In DNA form, the CDR3 reads TGTGCCAGTAGCCGAACCTTGGGCAGCTCTGGAAACACCATATATTTT. Amino acid sequence: CASSRTLGSSGNTIYF.

Relative to its sample, this clonotype is medium-sized. This chain joins TRBV11-2 and TRBJ2-2; 10 nucleotides line up with TRBD2. The CDR3 has 15 amino acids. Germline V gene lookup returns CDR1 SGHAT and CDR2 FQNNGV. The J segment lost 4 bases and the V segment lost 8 bases, leaving 7 bases of the junction unmatched. As DNA, the CDR3 is TGTGCCAGCTGGGGGGGACTAGCGCTCACCGGGGAGCTGTTTTTT. Translation: CASWGGLALTGELFF.

The rearrangement uses TRBV28 and TRBJ2-3; unclear D gene. Trimming removed 3 bases from V and 5 bases from J, with 12 bases in between. The CDR3 contains 14 residues. Germline V CDR1 and CDR2: MDHEN, SYDVKM. CDR3 amino acids: CASSLGMARDTQYF. CDR3 nucleotides: TGTGCCAGCAGTTTGGGTATGGCTAGAGATACGCAGTATTTT.

The chain has TRBV9 and TRBJ1-5; D is ambiguous. The length of the CDR3 is 14 residues. The germline V gene encodes CDR1 SGDLS and CDR2 YYNGEE. The V end lost 3 bases, the J end lost 0 bases, and 7 bases lay between the germline ends. The CDR3 DNA is TGTGCCAGCAGCGGCGACGGTAGCAATCAGCCCCAGCATTTT. This gives the protein CASSGDGSNQPQHF. Full variable domain (outside the CDR3, taken from reference TRBV9 and TRBJ1-5): DSGVTQTPKHLITATGQRVTLRCSPRSGDLSVYWYQQSLDQGLQFLIQYYNGEERAKGNILERFSAQQFPDLHSELNLSSLELGDSALYFCASSGDGSNQPQHFGDGTRLSIL.

The V and J genes are TRBV19 and TRBJ1-1, with D tentatively TRBD1 (6 bases). The CDR3 has 13 residues. Germline V lookup: CDR1 LNHDA, CDR2 SQIVND (reference sequence). The V and J ends lost 3 bases and 11 bases respectively, with 16 bases between them. CDR3 protein: CASSIGTAGDAFF. The CDR3 nucleotides are TGTGCCAGTAGTATTGGGACTGCAGGGGATGCTTTCTTT.

The chain recombines TRBV4-2 with TRBJ2-3; 11 nucleotides match TRBD2. V shed 4 bases and J 4 bases; nucleotides not matched to a gene: 10. Germline V gene sequence: CDR1 LGHNA, CDR2 YNFKEQ. The CDR3 runs 17 residues. CDR3 sequence reads: CASSPGLAGGGADTQYF. CDR3 nucleotide sequence: TGTGCCAGCAGCCCAGGTCTAGCGGGGGGTGGTGCAGATACGCAGTATTTT.

This chain connects TRBV6-2 or TRBV6-3 to TRBJ1-5, with 10 bases identical to TRBD1. The CDR3 sequence is 19 residues long. The germline gives CDR1 MNHEY, CDR2 SVGEGT. Trimming cost V 0 bases and J 0 bases; bases outside gene matches: 8. CDR3 bases: TGTGCCAGCAGTTACTCGGGACAGGGGCCTGAGAATAGCAATCAGCCCCAGCATTTT. This sequence encodes CASSYSGQGPENSNQPQHF.